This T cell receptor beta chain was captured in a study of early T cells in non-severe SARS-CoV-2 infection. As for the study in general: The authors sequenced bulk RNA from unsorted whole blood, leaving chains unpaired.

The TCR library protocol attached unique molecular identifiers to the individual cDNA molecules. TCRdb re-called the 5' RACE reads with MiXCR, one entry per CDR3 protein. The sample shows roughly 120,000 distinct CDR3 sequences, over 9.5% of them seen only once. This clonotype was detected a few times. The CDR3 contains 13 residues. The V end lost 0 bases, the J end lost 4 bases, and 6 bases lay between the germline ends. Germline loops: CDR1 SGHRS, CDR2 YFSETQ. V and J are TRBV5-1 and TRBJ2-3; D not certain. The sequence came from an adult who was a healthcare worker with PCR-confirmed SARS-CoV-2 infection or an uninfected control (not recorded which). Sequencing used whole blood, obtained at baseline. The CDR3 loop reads CASSLVGPDTQYF. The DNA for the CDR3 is TGCGCCAGCAGCTTGGTCGGCCCAGATACGCAGTATTTT. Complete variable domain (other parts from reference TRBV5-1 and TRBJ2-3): KAGVTQTPRYLIKTRGQQVTLSCSPISGHRSVSWYQQTPGQGLQFLFEYFSETQRNKGNFPGRFSGRQFSNSRSEMNVSTLELGDSALYLCASSLVGPDTQYFGPGTRLTVL.